This TCR beta chain was sequenced during a study of beta chain features in type 1 diabetes. Study findings and constraints: Significant though moderate, a shortening of TCRB CDR3s appeared in all four CD4+ subsets of Type 1 diabetes patients.

The whole isolated RNA underwent reverse transcription, so sequencing captured expressed TCRB transcripts. Profiled with immunoSEQ multiplex PCR; TCRdb holds only in-frame clones, not every one. The repertoire holds roughly 290,000 clones, with about 15% as singletons. On this clone itself: Its specificity is not known.

This CDR3 spans 15 amino acids. The V and J ends lost 6 bases and 4 bases, in that order; junction bases with no gene match: 9. CDR1 and CDR2 from the germline V gene are MNHEY and SVGAGI. V and J are TRBV6-5 and TRBJ1-1, with 9 bases aligning to TRBD1. Material: naive CD4+ T cells from blood. The origin of this receptor is a man between 18 and 35 years old with type 1 diabetes. The CDR3 DNA reads TGTGCCAGCAGCCGGGGACAGGGAGGGGGCACTGAAGCTTTCTTT. The encoded protein is CASSRGQGGGTEAFF.